Presented here are 8 T cell receptor beta chains from one specimen sequenced in a study of T-cell memory formation after mild COVID-19. TCRdb fed the 5' RACE reads into MiXCR, producing one record per CDR3 protein. The repertoire has 470,000 or so distinct CDR3 sequences, 18% of them found once; the top ten carry approximately 13%. The specimen was PBMCs or a T cell subset sorted from them (not recorded which). The receptor source for this set is an adult woman who had mild COVID-19 (a few samples of this study predate the infection). Cell type and time point are not known.

A few counts support this clonotype. J is TRBJ2-3 and V is TRBV18, with unresolved D. V lost 5 bases to trimming and J lost 1 base, with 13 bases between them. The CDR3 is 15 amino acids. In germline, CDR1 is KGHSH, CDR2 LQKENI. This CDR3 is CASSGGYGRTDTQYF. DNA of the CDR3: TGTGCCAGCTCAGGCGGTTATGGACGCACAGATACGCAGTATTTT.

The sample holds a few counts of this clonotype. The chain joins TRBV3-1 to TRBJ2-3, with 8 bases fitting TRBD2. The CDR3 is 16 amino acids. V shed 4 bases and J 1 base; nucleotides not matched to a gene: 7. Germline CDR1 LGHDT, CDR2 YNNKEL (reference sequence). CDR3 in DNA: TGTGCCAGCAGCCCTGAAGCGGGGGCCCGCACAGATACGCAGTATTTT. This gives the protein CASSPEAGARTDTQYF.

CDR3 nucleotide sequence: TGTGCCAGCAGTACCCTCTATTACGGGGCCGGCGACACTGAAGCTTTCTTT. Encoded protein: CASSTLYYGAGDTEAFF. V is TRBV27 and J is TRBJ1-1; a weak D match, TRBD1 (5 bases). CDR3 length: 17 residues. The V gene's germline CDR1 is MNHEY and CDR2 SMNVEV (reference sequence). V was pared by 5 bases and J by 3 bases, with 22 bases between.

This clonotype appeared once. The chain recombines TRBV6-5 with TRBJ1-1; D call uncertain. V was cut by 7 bases and J by 4 bases, with 13 bases left in between. The CDR3 consists of 13 residues. Germline values: CDR1 MNHEY, CDR2 SVGAGI. The CDR3 loop reads CASKTGWGTEAFF. The CDR3 DNA is TGTGCCAGCAAGACGGGATGGGGCACTGAAGCTTTCTTT.

This clonotype was detected only a few times. V and J are TRBV24-1 and TRBJ1-1; 8 bases are a match to TRBD1. Trimming at V came to 3 bases and at J to 1 base, leaving 3 bases not matched to a gene. This CDR3 comprises 15 residues. The germline V gene encodes CDR1 KGHDR and CDR2 SFDVKD. CDR3 region: CATSDPGTGNTEAFF. As DNA, the CDR3 is TGTGCCACCAGTGATCCTGGGACAGGGAACACTGAAGCTTTCTTT.

The rearrangement links TRBV4-1 to TRBJ1-2; D remains unclear. V lost 4 bases and J 8 bases, leaving 11 bases between the germline ends. The CDR3 is made up of 12 amino acids. Looked up from germline, CDR1 is MGHRA and CDR2 is YSYEKL. CDR3 sequence: CASSPILGGYTF. CDR3 nucleotide sequence: TGCGCCAGCAGCCCCATACTGGGAGGCTACACCTTC.

The CDR3 here is CASSGGQSTSTEAFF. The CDR3 DNA reads as TGCGCCAGCAGCGGGGGACAGTCTACGAGCACTGAAGCTTTCTTT. The chain combines TRBV5-1 with TRBJ1-1; 7 bases map to TRBD1. The ends lost 4 bases at V and 4 bases at J; junction bases unmatched: 10. Per germline, CDR1 SGHRS and CDR2 YFSETQ. The length of the CDR3 is 15 residues.

The chain links TRBV2 to TRBJ2-6; 9 bases are a match to TRBD1. This CDR3 comprises 18 residues. Germline V gene data show CDR1 as SNHLY and CDR2 as FYNNEI. With 8 bases clipped from V and 0 bases from J, the junction kept 11 bases outside the gene matches. As DNA, the CDR3 is TGTGCCAGCTGTCTCGGACAGGGGTATCGCTCTGGGGCCAACGTCCTGACTTTC. Protein product: CASCLGQGYRSGANVLTF.